This T cell receptor beta chain was obtained from a study of response to subunit inactivated influenza vaccine. This clonotype has only a few counts. Its antigen remains unidentified. Regarding the study as a whole: The authors suggested that few new T cells are recruited per seasonal influenza vaccination.

TCRdb called the RT-PCR reads again in MiXCR, with one record for every CDR3 protein. The repertoire includes about 520,000 distinct CDR3 sequences, 25% of them detected once, and around 1.8% sits in the top ten. Germline assignment: CDR1 LGHNA and CDR2 YSLEER. Trimming stripped 3 bases from V and 10 bases from J, with 21 bases between. The CDR3 has 16 residues. The sequencing used CD4+ T cells sorted from PBMCs, collected 5 to 6 days after vaccination. The receptor was derived from a man over 45 who received an inactivated influenza vaccine. This rearrangement joins TRBV4-3 to TRBJ1-4, with D possibly TRBD1 on 6 matching bases. The DNA of the CDR3 is TGCGCCAGCAGCCAGTCCTCTGGGGGGCGAATCGGAAAACTGTTTTTT. This sequence encodes CASSQSSGGRIGKLFF.